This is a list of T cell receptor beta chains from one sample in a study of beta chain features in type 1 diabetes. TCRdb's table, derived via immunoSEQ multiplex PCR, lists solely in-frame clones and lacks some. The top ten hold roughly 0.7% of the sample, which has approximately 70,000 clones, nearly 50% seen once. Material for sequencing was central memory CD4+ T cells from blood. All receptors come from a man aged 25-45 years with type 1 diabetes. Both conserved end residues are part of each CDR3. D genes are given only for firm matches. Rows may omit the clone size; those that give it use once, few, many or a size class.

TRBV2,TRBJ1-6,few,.,TGTGCCAGCAGAGCCGGGAAAATGAGACGGGAATCACCCCTCCACTTT,CASRAGKMRRESPLHF
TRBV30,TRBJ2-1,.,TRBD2,TGTGCCTGGAGTGTCGCTAGCGGGCTTGAGCAGTTCTTC,CAWSVASGLEQFF
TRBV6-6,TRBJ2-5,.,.,TGTGCCAGCGCCCCGGGGGGCAGGGCAACGGGGGAGACCCAGTACTTC,CASAPGGRATGETQYF
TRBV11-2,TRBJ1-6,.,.,TGTGCCAGCAGCCAACAGTTCCGTGGATCACCCCTCCACTTT,CASSQQFRGSPLHF
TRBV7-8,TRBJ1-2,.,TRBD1,TGTGCCAGCAGCTTGGCAGGGGGGTATGGCTACACCTTC,CASSLAGGYGYTF
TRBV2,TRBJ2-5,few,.,TGTGCCAGCAGCGTACTCGAGAGTGAGACCCAGTACTTC,CASSVLESETQYF
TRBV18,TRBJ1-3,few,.,TGTGCCAGCTCACCCCTGGTGGAGGCTAGCTCTGGAAACACCATATATTTT,CASSPLVEASSGNTIYF
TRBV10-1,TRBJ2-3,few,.,TGCGCCAGCAGTGCGGGAAGCGGCACAGATACGCAGTATTTT,CASSAGSGTDTQYF
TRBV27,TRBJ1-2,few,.,TGTGCCAGCAGTGCTTACAGGGAGCGGTGGGGCTACACCTTC,CASSAYRERWGYTF
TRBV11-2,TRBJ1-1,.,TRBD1,TGTGCCAGCAGCTGGGACAGAAACACTGAAGCTTTCTTT,CASSWDRNTEAFF
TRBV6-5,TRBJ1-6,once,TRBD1,TGTGCCAGCAGGCAGACAGGGGGCATTTCACCCCTCCACTTT,CASRQTGGISPLHF
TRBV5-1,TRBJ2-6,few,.,TGCGCCAGCAGCTTGAGGGAGAACTCTGGGGCCAACGTCCTGACTTTC,CASSLRENSGANVLTF
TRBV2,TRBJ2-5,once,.,TGTGCCAGCAGTGAAGAAGTAAAAGCGCTGGAGACCCAGTACTTC,CASSEEVKALETQYF
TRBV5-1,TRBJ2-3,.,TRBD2,TGCGCCAGCAGCCCGACTAGCGGGAGAGGAGATACGCAGTATTTT,CASSPTSGRGDTQYF
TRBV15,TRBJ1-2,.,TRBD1,TGTGCCACCAGCAGAAGGGGGACAGGGGGCACCACCTATGGCTACACCTTC,CATSRRGTGGTTYGYTF
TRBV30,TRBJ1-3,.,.,TGTGCCTGGAGCATAGACAGTGGCTCTGGAAACACCATATATTTT,CAWSIDSGSGNTIYF
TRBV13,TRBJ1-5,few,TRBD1,TGTGCCAGCACCTCCGACAGGGATCAGCCCCAGCATTTT,CASTSDRDQPQHF
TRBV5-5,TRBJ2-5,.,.,TGTGCCAGCAGCCTTATCGGGGCAGGGACTTTAGGAGAGACCCAGTACTTC,CASSLIGAGTLGETQYF
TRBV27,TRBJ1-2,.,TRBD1,TGTGCCAGCAGTTTATTTGGACAGGGGGGCTATGGCTACACCTTC,CASSLFGQGGYGYTF
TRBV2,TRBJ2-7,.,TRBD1,TGTGCCAGCAGTGGACAGGGCTACGAGCAGTACTTC,CASSGQGYEQYF
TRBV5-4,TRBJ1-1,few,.,TGTGCCAGCAGCCCACAGGGCCTGATCACTGAAGCTTTCTTT,CASSPQGLITEAFF
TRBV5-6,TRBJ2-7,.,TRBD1,TGTGCCAGCAGCACGGGTCCGGGACAGGGGGGGTACGAGCAGTACTTC,CASSTGPGQGGYEQYF
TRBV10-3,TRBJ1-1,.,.,TGTGCCATCAGTGAAGGTCCGGGGGACACTGAAGCTTTCTTT,CAISEGPGDTEAFF
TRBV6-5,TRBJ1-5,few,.,TGTGCCAGCCGCCAGGGGACGAGTCAGCCCCAGCATTTT,CASRQGTSQPQHF
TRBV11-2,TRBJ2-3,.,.,TGTGCCAGCAGCTTACTTAAATCGGTACCTAGCAAGTATTTT,CASSLLKSVPSKYF
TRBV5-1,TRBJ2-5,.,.,TGCGCCAGCAGCTTGGCCCAGGGTGTGGGGGGGCACCAAGAGACCCAGTACTTC,CASSLAQGVGGHQETQYF
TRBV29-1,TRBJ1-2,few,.,TGCAGCGTTGGGGGTTCACAGGGCGTATATGGCTACACCTTC,CSVGGSQGVYGYTF
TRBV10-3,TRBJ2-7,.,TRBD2,TGTGCCATCAGTGGCCCTAGCGGGAGCTCCGAGCAGTACTTC,CAISGPSGSSEQYF
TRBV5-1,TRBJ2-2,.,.,TGCGCCAGCAGCTTGGGGGGACAAAAGTCCGGGGAGCTGTTTTTT,CASSLGGQKSGELFF
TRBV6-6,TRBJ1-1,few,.,TGTGCCAGCACTGCTGGACATCCTAACACTGAAGCTTTCTTT,CASTAGHPNTEAFF
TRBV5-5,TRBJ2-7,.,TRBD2,TGTGCCAGCAGCTTGGGCGGGAGTATCGGCGAGCAGTACTTC,CASSLGGSIGEQYF
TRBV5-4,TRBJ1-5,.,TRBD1,TGTGCCAGCAGCTTACAGGGGCACAATCAGCCCCAGCATTTT,CASSLQGHNQPQHF
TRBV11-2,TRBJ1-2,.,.,TGTGCCAGCACCCAGGGAGGTTGGCAGGTGTCCGGTGGCTACACCTTC,CASTQGGWQVSGGYTF
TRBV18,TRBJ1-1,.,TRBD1,TGTGCCAGCTCACCACCGGACAGGGATGAAGCTTTCTTT,CASSPPDRDEAFF
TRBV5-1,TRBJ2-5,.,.,TGCGCCAGCAGCCTTGGCACTAGCTCCCAAGAGACCCAGTACTTC,CASSLGTSSQETQYF
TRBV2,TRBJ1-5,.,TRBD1,TGTGCCAGCAGTGAGGACAGGGTGAATCAGCCCCAGCATTTT,CASSEDRVNQPQHF
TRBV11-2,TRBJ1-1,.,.,TGTGCCAGCAGCTCTACCCACAGTAAGGACACTGAAGCTTTCTTT,CASSSTHSKDTEAFF
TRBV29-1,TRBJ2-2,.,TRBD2,TGCAGCGTTGGGACTAGCGTTGGCGGGGAGCTGTTTTTT,CSVGTSVGGELFF
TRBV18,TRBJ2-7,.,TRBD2,TGTGCCAGCTCACCACAGGCGGGAGGAGGGTACGAGCAGTACTTC,CASSPQAGGGYEQYF
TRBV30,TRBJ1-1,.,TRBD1,TGTGCCTGGAGTCCCAGGGGGCTTCGGACTGAAGCTTTCTTT,CAWSPRGLRTEAFF
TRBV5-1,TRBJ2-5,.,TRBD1,TGCGCCAGCAGCCTTGGGACAGAAGAGACCCAGTACTTC,CASSLGTEETQYF
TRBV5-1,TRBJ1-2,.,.,TGCGCCAGCACGGCCGAGGGTCACTATGGCTACACCTTC,CASTAEGHYGYTF
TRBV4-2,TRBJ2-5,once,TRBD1,TGTGCCAGCAGCCAAGACCCCCGGACAGGGTGGGAGACCCAGTACTTC,CASSQDPRTGWETQYF
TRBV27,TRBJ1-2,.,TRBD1,TGTGCCAGCAGCCTCACAGGGGGCGCCCCTTATGGCTACACCTTC,CASSLTGGAPYGYTF
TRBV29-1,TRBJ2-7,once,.,TGCAGCGTAAGACAGCCCTCCTACGAGCAGTACTTC,CSVRQPSYEQYF